These T cell receptor beta chains were read from a single sample in a study of cytomegalovirus exposure and HLA in healthy donors. The data were produced by immunoSEQ multiplex PCR, yet TCRdb's version contains in-frame clones alone and is incomplete. The profile shows about 110,000 clones, 60% to 85% of them singletons. Sequences were obtained from PBMCs. These receptors all come from a woman in her sixties in good health and CMV-seropositive. Each CDR3 is given without its conserved first and last residue. Size values are once, few and many counts, or a class for expanded clones, and some rows have none.

cdr3_length	v_call	j_call	clone_size	cdr3_aa
13	TRBV6-6	TRBJ1-1	once	ASSAASGWDTEAF
13	TRBV25-1	TRBJ2-7	-	ASSVRDRGYYEQY
12	TRBV25-1	TRBJ1-5	-	ASSGDRPGGAQH
14	TRBV4-2	TRBJ1-4	-	ASSRHDRVEYEKLF
12	TRBV19	TRBJ2-3	-	ASSISGGTDTQY
14	TRBV6-1	TRBJ1-5	-	ASSAIVGQLNQPQH
15	TRBV7-3	TRBJ2-1	-	ASSASLASRGRNEQF
11	TRBV29-1	TRBJ1-1	-	SVRGQGNTEAF
13	TRBV2	TRBJ1-1	-	ASSEIRGSNTEAF
11	TRBV7-9	TRBJ2-7	few	ASSSYTSYEQY
12	TRBV7-2	TRBJ2-7	-	ASSPGSSRYEQY
16	TRBV28	TRBJ1-3	-	ASSLPLAGLSSGNTIY
14	TRBV7-9	TRBJ2-1	-	ASSLGGARIANEQF
15	TRBV6-1	TRBJ2-3	-	ASSDPGLPSSTDTQY
9	TRBV5-1	TRBJ1-2	-	ATTDSYGYT
12	TRBV14	TRBJ2-1	-	ASSQVVGLREQF
14	TRBV6-8	TRBJ1-5	-	ASSYSRAGVRQPQH
11	TRBV18	TRBJ2-5	-	ASSPPGGETQY
15	TRBV7-2	TRBJ2-5	once	ASSLAVMGLVQETQY
15	TRBV9	TRBJ2-7	-	ASSLGSGGGYSYEQY
13	TRBV7-3	TRBJ2-2	-	ASSVSGSNTGELF
12	TRBV2	TRBJ1-2	-	ASRRQGGVYGYT
14	TRBV5-4	TRBJ2-5	-	ASSWTGQGAGETQY
12	TRBV7-2	TRBJ2-2	-	ASSLRRETGELF
13	TRBV5-1	TRBJ2-5	-	ASSLIGGGGETQY
14	TRBV6-1	TRBJ1-2	-	ASSGVSQGKDYGYT
12	TRBV7-9	TRBJ2-1	few	ASSFAGAYGEQF
13	TRBV5-4	TRBJ2-3	-	ASSFGTLSTDTQY
13	TRBV7-9	TRBJ1-1	-	SSSPISGDDTEAF
11	TRBV30	TRBJ2-5	-	AWTRGLGQTQY
14	TRBV21-1	TRBJ1-5	-	ASSKGEHTRNQPQH
17	TRBV15	TRBJ2-1	-	ATSREGGTATWGGNEQF
14	TRBV28	TRBJ2-7	-	ASGGGIAGTTYEQY
14	TRBV9	TRBJ2-5	-	ASSVGTGGFGETQY
12	TRBV5-1	TRBJ2-7	-	ASSLTGGLDEQY
14	TRBV7-8	TRBJ1-1	-	ASSLMGGQQNTEAF
15	TRBV7-3	TRBJ2-3	few	ASSHVLGQGNTDTQY
11	TRBV4-2	TRBJ1-2	-	ASSQAGARGYT
10	TRBV30	TRBJ1-6	-	AWGVEGSPLH
17	TRBV28	TRBJ1-5	-	ASSWGPGQGKNSNQPQH
15	TRBV10-3	-	-	AISPWKAGEESDEQY
13	TRBV28	TRBJ2-3	few	ASSQTGLGGDTQY
10	TRBV5-4	TRBJ2-5	-	ASSFGDGWQY
11	TRBV10-1	TRBJ1-2	-	ASSPDRDYGYT
11	TRBV10-3	TRBJ1-5	-	AITQGANQPQH
13	TRBV5-1	TRBJ2-5	-	ASSLRVGGKETQY
14	TRBV6-1	TRBJ2-1	-	ASSEFRVRSDNEQF
8	TRBV6-6	TRBJ2-7	-	ASSGAKQY
12	TRBV27	-	-	ASSLDTGGYEQY
12	TRBV6-5	TRBJ2-7	-	ASRPGLGLWEQY
16	TRBV27	TRBJ2-5	-	ASRAINPFDRGGETQY
11	TRBV27	TRBJ1-2	once	ASSLTGFSGYT
13	TRBV7-8	TRBJ2-3	-	ASSSTSGTTDTQY